This T cell receptor beta chain originates from a study of T cell repertoires in cytomegalovirus infection. Study details: An indication of both CMV infection and matching HLA type came from public TCR beta signatures.

In TCRdb, the reads were re-called with MiXCR into one record per CDR3 protein. The sample has 200,000 to 250,000 distinct CDR3 sequences; around 40% are singletons. Overall study results and limits: Public TCR beta family frequency separated CMV-and-HLA carriers, including in an independent cohort.

A remark on this clonotype: Antigen unknown.

The CDR3 is 15 amino acids. The germline CDR1 and CDR2 sequences are DFQATT and SNEGSKA (reference sequence). After removal of 0 bases from V and 8 bases from J, the junction contained 7 bases not matched to a gene. The source material was CD8+ T cells from cultured PBMCs, sampled from culture after CMV antigen stimulation. The V gene is TRBV20-1, the J gene TRBJ1-6; 7 nucleotides align to TRBD1. The sequence was obtained from a human donor in good health (CMV status not recorded). Some clones in this sample may be carry-over from other donors' samples. DNA of the CDR3: TGCAGTGCTAGAGAGGACGGACAGGTGTATTCACCCCTCCACTTT. Its protein product is CSAREDGQVYSPLHF.